The text below deals with one T cell receptor beta chain. Followed longitudinally, the Seattle patients had been enrolled during active infection. The sample is drawn from a study of blood T cell repertoires in COVID-19. Study-level background: Italy, Spain and the United States were the sources of the convalescent and acute COVID-19 samples. T cells, B-cell-depleted T cells, or PBMCs supplied cDNA or gDNA.

Germline V gene lookup returns CDR1 LNHDA and CDR2 SQIVND (reference sequence). The CDR3 consists of 16 residues. The V gene end was trimmed by 3 bases and the J gene end by 2 bases; junction bases not matched to a gene: 7. Original processing notes: Cell counts per sample came from amplifying reference gene primers. The repertoire was sequenced with immunoSEQ multiplex PCR; TCRdb's copy has only in-frame clones and lacks some. From that table come the V and J calls and clone size; the DNA was used to work out D and trimming. Here the sample spans over 150,000 clones, 70% to 90% being singletons. This sequence originates from an older woman with COVID-19, enrolled during active disease. The sample consisted of peripheral blood. The chain has TRBV19 and TRBJ2-3, with TRBD2 matching 8 bases. The CDR3 DNA follows: TGTGCCAGTAGTATGGCCGGGACTAGAACCACAGATACGCAGTATTTT. Its translation is CASSMAGTRTTDTQYF.